The 11 T cell receptor beta chains in this list originate from one sample, sequenced in a study of blood T cell repertoires in COVID-19. TCRdb keeps only in-frame clones here, not all; method: immunoSEQ multiplex PCR. This table has roughly 70,000 clones, around four fifths appearing once. Source material: peripheral blood. These receptors were obtained from a human donor in a cohort sampled during active COVID-19.

V is TRBV27 and J is TRBJ2-7, with TRBD1 matching over 9 bases. Germline V gives CDR1 MNHEY, CDR2 SMNVEV (reference sequence). CDR3 length: 14 amino acids. V dropped 4 bases and J dropped 3; count of bases not matched to a gene: 4. This chain's CDR3 is CASSWGQGGYEQYF. CDR3 DNA sequence: TGTGCCAGCAGTTGGGGACAGGGCGGCTACGAGCAGTACTTC.

This chain joins TRBV4-2 and TRBJ1-4; D might be TRBD1 (5 bases). V was shortened by 3 bases and J by 1 base, with 12 bases between the two germline ends. Germline assignment: CDR1 LGHNA and CDR2 YNFKEQ. The CDR3 is made up of 16 amino acids. DNA for the CDR3: TGTGCCAGCAGCCAGGGGCAGGGCCTAACTAATGAAAAACTGTTTTTT. This codes for CASSQGQGLTNEKLFF.

Points on this clone: At the DNA level, this CDR3 is encoded by other sequences in the same sample as well. The chain joins TRBV3-1 (or the pseudogene TRBV3-2) to TRBJ1-5; maybe TRBD1 (5 bases). Germline V gives CDR1 LGHDT, CDR2 YNNKEL (reference sequence). The V and J ends lost 0 bases and 4 bases respectively, with 7 bases between them. The CDR3 covers 14 residues. CDR3: CASSQDTGNQPQHF. The CDR3 bases are TGTGCCAGCAGCCAAGATACAGGAAATCAGCCCCAGCATTTT.

CDR3 protein: CASSSEMNTEAFF. Here the CDR3 DNA reads TGCGCCAGCAGTTCTGAGATGAACACTGAAGCTTTCTTT. This rearrangement joins TRBV5-1 to TRBJ1-1; D not certain. Germline values: CDR1 SGHRS, CDR2 YFSETQ. CDR3 length: 13 residues. V lost 5 bases to trimming and J lost 0 bases, with 8 bases between them.

The DNA for the CDR3 is TGTGCCAGCAGCAACGGGAGGGGCACAGATACGCAGTATTTT. Protein: CASSNGRGTDTQYF. V and J are TRBV6-2 or TRBV6-3 and TRBJ2-3; 8 nucleotides agree with TRBD2. The germline V gene has CDR1 MNHEY and CDR2 SVGEGT. Trimming cost V 6 bases and J 1 base; bases outside gene matches: 3. This CDR3 has 14 amino acids.

This clone was picked up a small number of times. The V call is TRBV9, the J call TRBJ1-3; unclear D gene. There are 15 residues in the CDR3. With 3 bases removed from V and 2 bases from J, the gap between germline ends came to 12 bases. Germline CDR1 reads SGDLS; CDR2 reads YYNGEE. The CDR3 region is CASSGFGWTGNTIYF. The DNA of the CDR3 is TGTGCCAGCAGCGGATTCGGGTGGACTGGAAACACCATATATTTT.

The gene calls are TRBV14 and TRBJ2-5, with D uncertain. V was clipped by 1 base and J by 4 bases, with 10 bases between them. Germline lookup yields CDR1 SGHDN and CDR2 FVKESK. The length of the CDR3 is 14 residues. CDR3 coding DNA: TGTGCCAGCAGCCAAGTTCGGCCAGGAGAGACCCAGTACTTC. Translating it yields CASSQVRPGETQYF.

The chain links TRBV4-3 to TRBJ2-3; 10 bases are shared with TRBD2. CDR1 is LGHNA, CDR2 YSLEER, per germline. Trimming took 0 bases from V and 6 from J; bases not matched to a gene: 9. The CDR3 covers 17 residues. CDR3 nucleotide sequence: TGCGCCAGCAGCCAAGAGGCTAGCGGGAGATTCGGGGATACGCAGTATTTT. It codes for CASSQEASGRFGDTQYF.

The J gene is TRBJ1-2, the V gene TRBV28, with D perhaps matching TRBD1 (6 bases). Deletions cut 3 bases from V and 6 bases from J, with 11 bases between. The CDR3 consists of 13 residues. Germline loops: CDR1 MDHEN, CDR2 SYDVKM. CDR3 loop: CASSFFRGDGYTF. The CDR3 DNA sequence: TGTGCCAGCAGTTTTTTCAGGGGCGATGGCTACACCTTC.

This clone was counted a few times. The chain carries TRBV11-3 and TRBJ1-1; D not certain. Germline CDR1 reads SGHNT; CDR2 reads YENEEA. Trimming removed 5 bases at V and 0 bases at J, with 7 bases between. CDR3 size: 13 residues. CDR3 sequence reads: CASSRGLNTEAFF. CDR3 bases: TGTGCCAGCAGCCGGGGATTGAACACTGAAGCTTTCTTT.

The sample holds a few counts of this clone. This chain uses TRBV2 with TRBJ1-5, with D possibly matching TRBD1 (6 bases). The CDR3 runs 15 residues. From germline, CDR1 is SNHLY and CDR2 FYNNEI. The germline V and J ends were trimmed by 5 bases and 3 bases, with 14 bases remaining between them. The CDR3 spells CASSLDRLDNQPQHF. As DNA, the CDR3 is TGTGCCAGCAGTCTCGACAGGCTTGACAATCAGCCCCAGCATTTT.